The next 15 T cell receptor beta chains were all read from a single sample in a study of shared clonotypes between healthy human individuals. TCRdb's copy holds only in-frame clones and misses some; the assay was immunoSEQ multiplex PCR. The sample lists about 1 million clones, under 80% seen once, with approximately 1.5% in the top ten. Material: memory CD4+ T cells sorted from blood. Subset reported: CD45RA-negative fraction. These TCRs come from a man younger than 35 in good health.

This clone was observed a few times. V gene TRBV27 combines with J gene TRBJ1-1, with D possibly TRBD1 on 5 matching bases. The ends were cut back, 7 bases at V and 5 bases at J, with 20 bases in the middle. Per germline, CDR1 MNHEY and CDR2 SMNVEV (reference sequence). The length of the CDR3 is 15 residues. Here the CDR3 DNA reads TGTGCCAGCAAGGCAAGGACAAGGGAGGGTACTGAAGCTTTCTTT. Residues: CASKARTREGTEAFF.

The gene calls are TRBV30 and TRBJ1-5; 11 bases are shared with TRBD1. The CDR3 length is 15 residues. Germline CDR1 reads GTSNPN; CDR2 reads SVGIG (reference sequence). V was pared by 1 base and J by 6 bases, with 5 bases of the junction left unmatched. CDR3 nucleotides: TGTGCCTGGAGTGCCGGACAGGGGGCGAGTCAGCCCCAGCATTTT. Protein sequence: CAWSAGQGASQPQHF.

The J gene is TRBJ1-2, the V gene TRBV7-2; D not resolved. Deletions cut 4 bases from V and 4 bases from J, with 19 bases between. The CDR3 is 16 residues long. Per germline, CDR1 SGHTA and CDR2 FQGNSA. The CDR3 sequence: CASSSAGGGLFYGYTF. DNA for the CDR3: TGTGCCAGCAGCTCCGCCGGTGGAGGGCTTTTCTATGGCTACACCTTC.

This clone occurred a few times. Other DNA sequences in this specimen translate into the identical CDR3. The chain combines TRBV6-5 with TRBJ1-1, with 8 bases that match TRBD1. The V gene end was trimmed by 5 bases and the J gene end by 5 bases; junction bases not matched to a gene: 7. The CDR3 runs to 14 residues. Germline V gene data show CDR1 as MNHEY and CDR2 as SVGAGI. The CDR3 nucleotides read TGTGCCAGCAGTACCGGACAGGGCGGGACTGAAGCTTTCTTT. Protein sequence: CASSTGQGGTEAFF.

V gene TRBV11-2 combines with J gene TRBJ2-1; D possibly corresponds to TRBD1 (6 bases). The germline gives CDR1 SGHAT, CDR2 FQNNGV. The CDR3 has 17 residues. Deletions cut 0 bases from V and 1 base from J, with 13 bases between. The CDR3 nucleotides are TGTGCCAGCAGCTTAGAAGGGGGACGCTCGTCCTACAATGAGCAGTTCTTC. Translating it yields CASSLEGGRSSYNEQFF.

The genes are TRBV30 and TRBJ2-7; 8 bases fit TRBD1. V lost 0 bases to trimming and J lost 3 bases; unmatched junction nucleotides: 4. The CDR3 is 14 residues long. Germline CDR1 GTSNPN, CDR2 SVGIG (reference sequence). The DNA of the CDR3 is TGTGCCTGGAGTGTTTGGACAGGGCGCTACGAGCAGTACTTC. Translated: CAWSVWTGRYEQYF.

The chain recombines TRBV7-9 with TRBJ1-1; D might be TRBD1 (5 bases). Trimming shortened V by 0 bases and J by 7 bases, and 12 bases separated the two germline ends. Looked up from germline, CDR1 is SEHNR and CDR2 is FQNEAQ (reference sequence). This CDR3 has 14 amino acids. The DNA of the CDR3 is TGTGCCAGCAGCTTAGCCTCGGGGCAAGGTGAAGCTTTCTTT. Translating it yields CASSLASGQGEAFF.

The CDR3 DNA reads as TGTGCCAGCCGTTCAGGGACTACTGGGGCCAACGTCCTGACTTTC. This encodes CASRSGTTGANVLTF. J is TRBJ2-6 and V is TRBV6-6; 7 bases map to TRBD2. This CDR3 spans 15 amino acids. Per the germline V gene, CDR1 is MNHNY and CDR2 is SVGAGI (reference sequence). J was trimmed by 2 bases and V by 8 bases; bases with no gene match: 6.

V usage is TRBV6-6 and J usage is TRBJ2-3; perhaps TRBD1 as D (6 bases). The CDR3 contains 14 residues. CDR1 and CDR2 (germline): MNHNY, SVGAGI (reference sequence). Trimming stripped 7 bases from V and 0 bases from J, with 11 bases between. The CDR3 spells CASKSGVSTDTQYF. DNA for the CDR3: TGTGCCAGCAAGTCAGGGGTTAGCACAGATACGCAGTATTTT.

This rearrangement joins TRBV11-2 to TRBJ2-5; 8 nucleotides align to TRBD1. Looked up from germline, CDR1 is SGHAT and CDR2 is FQNNGV. The CDR3 covers 15 residues. J was trimmed by 5 bases and V by 5 bases; bases with no gene match: 10. The CDR3 region is CASSVRPGGRETQYF. The CDR3 DNA follows: TGTGCCAGCAGCGTTAGGCCAGGGGGCCGGGAGACCCAGTACTTC.

J is TRBJ2-1 and V is TRBV5-4; 7 nucleotides agree with TRBD2. The germline V gene encodes CDR1 SGHNT and CDR2 YYREEE (reference sequence). CDR3 length: 16 residues. V was pared by 4 bases and J by 4 bases, with 11 bases of the junction left unmatched. The CDR3 nucleotides read TGTGCCAGCAGCCGGACCGCGGGGGATATTTACAATGAGCAGTTCTTC. It codes for CASSRTAGDIYNEQFF.

This chain connects TRBV6-6 to TRBJ2-5; tentative D call: TRBD2 (5 bases). Germline assignment: CDR1 MNHNY and CDR2 SVGAGI (reference sequence). The CDR3 sequence is 14 residues long. Trimming took 8 bases from V and 6 from J, leaving 19 bases between them. The CDR3 DNA follows: TGTGCCAGCGTGGAAGGACTGCCCCAGAAGACCCAGTACTTC. Its translation is CASVEGLPQKTQYF.

The chain is built from TRBV5-4 and TRBJ2-1, with TRBD1 identical over 8 bases. The CDR3 covers 15 residues. Trimming cost V 4 bases and J 0 bases; bases outside gene matches: 3. Germline CDR1 is SGHNT and CDR2 is YYREEE (reference sequence). The CDR3 spells CASSGDRGSYNEQFF. Written as DNA, the CDR3 is TGTGCCAGCAGCGGCGACAGGGGCTCCTACAATGAGCAGTTCTTC.

In regard to this clone: Being one base from a much bigger clone, this may be a read error. V and J are TRBV5-4 and TRBJ2-1; 11 nucleotides line up with TRBD2. The CDR3 is 15 residues long. Germline CDR1 reads SGHNT; CDR2 reads YYREEE (reference sequence). J gave up 4 bases and V 3 bases, and 3 bases lay outside the gene matches. The CDR3 nucleotides read TGTGCCAGCAGCTCCGGGACTAGCGGTTACAATGAGCAGTTCTTC. Encoded protein: CASSSGTSGYNEQFF.

The genes are TRBV30 and TRBJ2-4, with unresolved D. Germline CDR1 reads GTSNPN; CDR2 reads SVGIG (reference sequence). V lost 2 bases and J lost 0, with 5 bases in between. The CDR3 is made up of 13 amino acids. CDR3 nucleotides: TGTGCCTGGAGTCTCCTAGCCAAAAACATTCAGTACTTC. It is translated as CAWSLLAKNIQYF. Looking up the rest from reference TRBV30 and TRBJ2-4 gives the full variable domain: SQTIHQWPATLVQPVGSPLSLECTVEGTSNPNLYWYRQAAGRGLQLLFYSVGIGQISSEVPQNLSASRPQDRQFILSSKKLLLSDSGFYLCAWSLLAKNIQYFGAGTRLSVL.